Sequencing of this T cell receptor (beta chain) was carried out in a study of siplizumab effects on memory and regulatory T cells. Study-wide findings and caveats: Siplizumab significantly brought down the alloreactive sequences that trace back to unstimulated CD4+ memory cells. Naive T cells appeared more diverse than memory cells and seemed to be major alloresponse contributors.

The protocol was immunoSEQ multiplex PCR, while the TCRdb copy is restricted to in-frame clones and leaves out a portion. The sample lists roughly 100,000 clones; about 92% were seen once. On this clone: Antigen unknown.

This CDR3 has 12 amino acids. With 0 bases removed from V and 12 bases from J, the gap between germline ends came to 9 bases. Looked up from germline, CDR1 is MNHEY and CDR2 is SVGAGI. The chain combines TRBV6-5 with TRBJ2-1; D tentatively fits TRBD1 or TRBD2 (5 bases each). The sequenced sample consisted of CD4+ T cells sorted from blood. The TCR comes from a human donor in good health. The CDR3 coding sequence is TGTGCCAGCAGTTACTCCCGGGACCGGCAGTTCTTC. It codes for CASSYSRDRQFF.